This T cell receptor (beta chain) stems from a study of blood T cell repertoires in COVID-19. Across the study: Spain, Italy and the United States supplied samples that represented acute and convalescent COVID-19. PBMCs, B-cell-depleted T cells, or T cells provided the cDNA or gDNA that made up the material.

Recruited during active infection, patients (from Seattle) were subsequently followed longitudinally. As originally analysed: Reference gene primer amplification gave estimated nucleated cell counts. Clones were sequenced by immunoSEQ multiplex PCR, and TCRdb holds only the in-frame ones, with some missing. That table supplies the V and J calls and clone size; D and trimming were determined from the DNA. The sample has about 180,000 clones; 85% to 90% are singletons. The sample holds one count of this clone. Germline CDR1 reads MDHEN; CDR2 reads SYDVKM. The CDR3 totals 15 residues. V trimming: 6 bases; J trimming: 5 bases; junction bases outside the gene matches: 8.

The clonotype originates from a person between 70 and 80 years old with COVID-19, enrolled during active disease. Sequencing was performed on peripheral blood. This rearrangement joins TRBV28 to TRBJ2-2, with TRBD1 identical over 8 bases. The chain's CDR3 is CASRAGGAGTGELFF. The CDR3 DNA sequence: TGTGCCAGCAGAGCAGGGGGCGCAGGAACCGGGGAGCTGTTTTTT.